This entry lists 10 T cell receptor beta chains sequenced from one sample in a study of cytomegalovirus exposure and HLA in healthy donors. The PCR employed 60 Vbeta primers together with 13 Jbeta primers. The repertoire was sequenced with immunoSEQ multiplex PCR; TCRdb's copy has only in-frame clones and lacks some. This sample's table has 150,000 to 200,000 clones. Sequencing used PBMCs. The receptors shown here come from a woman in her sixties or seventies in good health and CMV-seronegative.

CDR3 amino acids: CASSSGQVRDEQFF. CDR3 nucleotides: TGTGCCAGCAGTTCCGGACAGGTCAGGGATGAGCAGTTCTTC. The V gene is TRBV11-3, the J gene TRBJ2-1; 7 bases match TRBD1. With V trimmed by 6 bases and J by 8 bases, 10 bases remained unmatched. CDR1 is SGHNT, CDR2 YENEEA, per germline. The CDR3 has 14 amino acids.

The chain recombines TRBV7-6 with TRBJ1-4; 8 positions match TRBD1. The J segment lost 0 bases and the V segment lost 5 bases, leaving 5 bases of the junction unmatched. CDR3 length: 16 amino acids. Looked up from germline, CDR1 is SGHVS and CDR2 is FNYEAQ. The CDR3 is CASSPGQGATNEKLFF. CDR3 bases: TGTGCCAGCAGCCCCGGACAGGGTGCAACTAATGAAAAACTGTTTTTT. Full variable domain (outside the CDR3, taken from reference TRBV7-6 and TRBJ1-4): GAGVSQSPRYKVTKRGQDVALRCDPISGHVSLYWYRQALGQGPEFLTYFNYEAQQDKSGLPNDRFSAERPEGSISTLTIQRTEQRDSAMYRCASSPGQGATNEKLFFGSGTQLSVL.

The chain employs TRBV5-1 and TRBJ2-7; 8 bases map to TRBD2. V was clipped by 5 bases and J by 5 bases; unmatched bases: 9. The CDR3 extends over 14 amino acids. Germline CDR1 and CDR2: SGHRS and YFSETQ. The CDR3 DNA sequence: TGCGCCAGCAGGATAAGCGGGAGCTTCCACGAGCAGTACTTC. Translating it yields CASRISGSFHEQYF.

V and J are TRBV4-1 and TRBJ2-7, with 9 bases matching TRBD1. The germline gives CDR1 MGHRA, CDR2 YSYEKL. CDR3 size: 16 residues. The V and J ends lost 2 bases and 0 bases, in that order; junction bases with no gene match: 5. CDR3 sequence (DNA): TGCGCCAGCAGCCAACCCGGGACAGGGTCCTCCTACGAGCAGTACTTC. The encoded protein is CASSQPGTGSSYEQYF.

The CDR3 sequence is CASSLGGEAEAFF. CDR3 bases: TGTGCCAGCAGCTTAGGTGGGGAGGCTGAAGCTTTCTTT. This rearrangement joins TRBV7-9 to TRBJ1-1; D unresolved. Trimming pared 1 base from V and 6 bases from J, leaving 9 bases between. The CDR3 totals 13 residues. CDR1 and CDR2 (germline): SEHNR, FQNEAQ (reference sequence).

Here the CDR3 reads CASSLGLAGSSTDTQYF. The CDR3 DNA follows: TGTGCCAGCAGCTTGGGACTAGCGGGATCTAGCACAGATACGCAGTATTTT. The chain has TRBV7-2 and TRBJ2-3; 13 bases fit TRBD2. V shed 3 bases, J shed 0 bases, and the junction held 3 bases outside the gene matches. The CDR3 spans 17 residues. The germline V gene has CDR1 SGHTA and CDR2 FQGNSA.

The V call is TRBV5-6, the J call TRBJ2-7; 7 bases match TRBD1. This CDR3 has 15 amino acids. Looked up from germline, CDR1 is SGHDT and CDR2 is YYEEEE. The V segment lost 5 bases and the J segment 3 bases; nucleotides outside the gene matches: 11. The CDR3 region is CASSVAPGQFYEQYF. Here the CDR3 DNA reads TGTGCCAGCAGTGTTGCTCCGGGACAGTTCTACGAGCAGTACTTC.

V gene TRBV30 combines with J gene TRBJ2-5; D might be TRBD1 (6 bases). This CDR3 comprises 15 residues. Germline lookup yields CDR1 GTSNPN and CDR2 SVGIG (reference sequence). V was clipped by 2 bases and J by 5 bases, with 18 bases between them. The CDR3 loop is CAWSLGPGVGETQYF. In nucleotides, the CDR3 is TGTGCCTGGAGTCTCGGCCCAGGGGTCGGGGAGACCCAGTACTTC.

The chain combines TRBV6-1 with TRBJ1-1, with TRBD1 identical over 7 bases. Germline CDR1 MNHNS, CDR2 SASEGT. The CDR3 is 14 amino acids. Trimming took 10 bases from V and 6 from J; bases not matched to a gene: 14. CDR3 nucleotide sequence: TGTGCCACCTTAAGACAGGGCTTCGTATCTGAAGCTTTCTTT. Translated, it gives CATLRQGFVSEAFF.

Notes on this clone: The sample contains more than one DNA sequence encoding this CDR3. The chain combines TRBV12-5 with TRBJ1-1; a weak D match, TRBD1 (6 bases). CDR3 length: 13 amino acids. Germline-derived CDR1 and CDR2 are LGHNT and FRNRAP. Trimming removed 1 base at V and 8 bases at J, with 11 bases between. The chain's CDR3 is CASGLEPGTEAFF. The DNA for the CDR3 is TGTGCTAGTGGTTTGGAACCCGGGACAGAAGCTTTCTTT.